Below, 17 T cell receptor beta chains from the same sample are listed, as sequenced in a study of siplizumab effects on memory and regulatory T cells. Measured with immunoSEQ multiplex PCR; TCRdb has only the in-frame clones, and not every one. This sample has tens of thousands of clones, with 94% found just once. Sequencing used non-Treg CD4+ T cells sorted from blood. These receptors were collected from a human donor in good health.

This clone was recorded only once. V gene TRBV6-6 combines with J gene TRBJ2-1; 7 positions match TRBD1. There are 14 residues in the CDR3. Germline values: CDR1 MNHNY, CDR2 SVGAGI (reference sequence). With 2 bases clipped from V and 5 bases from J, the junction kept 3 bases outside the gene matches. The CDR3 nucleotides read TGTGCCAGCAGTTACGGACAGGCAAACAATGAGCAGTTCTTC. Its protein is CASSYGQANNEQFF.

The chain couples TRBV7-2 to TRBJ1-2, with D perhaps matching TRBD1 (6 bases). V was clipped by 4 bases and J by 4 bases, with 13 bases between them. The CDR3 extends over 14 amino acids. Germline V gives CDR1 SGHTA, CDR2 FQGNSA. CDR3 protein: CASSSYRETYGYTF. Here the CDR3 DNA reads TGTGCCAGCAGCTCCTACAGGGAAACCTATGGCTACACCTTC.

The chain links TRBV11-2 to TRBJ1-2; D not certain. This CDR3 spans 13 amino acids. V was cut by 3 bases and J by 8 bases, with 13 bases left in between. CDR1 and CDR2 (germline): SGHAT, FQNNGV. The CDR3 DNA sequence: TGTGCCAGCAGCTTTGGCAGCTTGGGGGGCTACACCTTC. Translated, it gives CASSFGSLGGYTF.

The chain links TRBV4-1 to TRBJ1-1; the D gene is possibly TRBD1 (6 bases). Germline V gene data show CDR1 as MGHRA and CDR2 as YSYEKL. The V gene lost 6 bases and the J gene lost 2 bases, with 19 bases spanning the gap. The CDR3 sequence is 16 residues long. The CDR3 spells CASSQRVMGQNTEAFF. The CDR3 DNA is TGCGCCAGCAGTCAAAGGGTTATGGGACAAAACACTGAAGCTTTCTTT.

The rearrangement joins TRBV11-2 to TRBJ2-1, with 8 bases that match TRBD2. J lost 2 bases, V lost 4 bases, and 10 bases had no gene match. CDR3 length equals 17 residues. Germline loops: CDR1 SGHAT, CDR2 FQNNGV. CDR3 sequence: CASSYPTQRGTYNEQFF. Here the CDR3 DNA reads TGTGCCAGCAGCTACCCTACCCAGCGGGGGACCTACAATGAGCAGTTCTTC.

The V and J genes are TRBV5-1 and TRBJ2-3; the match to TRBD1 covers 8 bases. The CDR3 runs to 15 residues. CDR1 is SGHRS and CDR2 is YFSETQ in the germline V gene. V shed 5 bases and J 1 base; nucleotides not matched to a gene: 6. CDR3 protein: CASSSGTGGTDTQYF. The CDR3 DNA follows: TGCGCCAGCAGTTCCGGGACAGGAGGCACAGATACGCAGTATTTT.

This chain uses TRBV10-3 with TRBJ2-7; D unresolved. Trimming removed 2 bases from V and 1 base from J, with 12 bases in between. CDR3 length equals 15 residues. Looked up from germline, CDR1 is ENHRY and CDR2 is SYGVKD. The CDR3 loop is CAISETVIKSYEQYF. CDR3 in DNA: TGTGCCATCAGTGAGACGGTCATAAAATCCTACGAGCAGTACTTC.

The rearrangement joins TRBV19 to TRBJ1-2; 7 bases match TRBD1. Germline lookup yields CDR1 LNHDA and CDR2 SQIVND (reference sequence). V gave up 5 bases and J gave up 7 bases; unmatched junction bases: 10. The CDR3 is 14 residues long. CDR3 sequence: CASSSPDRVGGYTF. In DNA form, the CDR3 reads TGTGCCAGTAGTTCTCCTGACAGGGTCGGTGGCTACACCTTC.

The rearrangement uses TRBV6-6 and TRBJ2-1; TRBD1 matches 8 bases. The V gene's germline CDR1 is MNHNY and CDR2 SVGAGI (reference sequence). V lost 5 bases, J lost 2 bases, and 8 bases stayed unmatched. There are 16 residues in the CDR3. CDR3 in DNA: TGTGCCAGCAGTACCCCAGGGGGCAGCCCCTACAATGAGCAGTTCTTC. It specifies CASSTPGGSPYNEQFF.

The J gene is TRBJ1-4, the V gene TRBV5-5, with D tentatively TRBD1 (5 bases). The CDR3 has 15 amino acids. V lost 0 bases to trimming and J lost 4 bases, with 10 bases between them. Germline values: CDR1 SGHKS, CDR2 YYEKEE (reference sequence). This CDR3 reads CASSLGGGLNEKLFF. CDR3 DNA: TGTGCCAGCAGCTTGGGTGGGGGACTTAATGAAAAACTGTTTTTT.

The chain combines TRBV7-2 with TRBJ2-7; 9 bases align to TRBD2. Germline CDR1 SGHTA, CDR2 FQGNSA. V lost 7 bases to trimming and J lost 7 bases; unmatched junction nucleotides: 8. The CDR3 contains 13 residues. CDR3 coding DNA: TGTGCCAGCACCATAGCGGGAGTGGGTGAGCAGTACTTC. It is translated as CASTIAGVGEQYF.

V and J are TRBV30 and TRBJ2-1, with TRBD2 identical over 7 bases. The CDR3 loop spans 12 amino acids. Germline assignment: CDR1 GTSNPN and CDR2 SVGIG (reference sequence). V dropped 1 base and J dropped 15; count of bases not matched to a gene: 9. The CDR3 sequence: CAWSASPGGRFF. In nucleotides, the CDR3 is TGTGCCTGGAGTGCCTCCCCGGGGGGTCGGTTCTTC. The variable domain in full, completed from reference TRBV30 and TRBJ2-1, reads SQTIHQWPATLVQPVGSPLSLECTVEGTSNPNLYWYRQAAGRGLQLLFYSVGIGQISSEVPQNLSASRPQDRQFILSSKKLLLSDSGFYLCAWSASPGGRFFGPGTRLTVL.

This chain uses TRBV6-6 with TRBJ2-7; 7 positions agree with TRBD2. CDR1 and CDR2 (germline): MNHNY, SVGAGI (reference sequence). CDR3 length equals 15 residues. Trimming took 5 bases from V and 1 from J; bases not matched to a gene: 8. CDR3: CASSVVERDSYEQYF. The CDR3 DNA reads TGTGCCAGCAGTGTCGTCGAGCGGGATTCCTACGAGCAGTACTTC.

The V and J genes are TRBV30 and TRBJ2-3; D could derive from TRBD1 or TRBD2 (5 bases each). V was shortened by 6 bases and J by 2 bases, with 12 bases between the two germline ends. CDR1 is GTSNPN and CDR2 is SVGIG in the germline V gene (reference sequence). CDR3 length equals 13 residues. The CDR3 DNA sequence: TGTGCCTGCAGGGCGGGTGTCACAGATACGCAGTATTTT. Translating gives CACRAGVTDTQYF.

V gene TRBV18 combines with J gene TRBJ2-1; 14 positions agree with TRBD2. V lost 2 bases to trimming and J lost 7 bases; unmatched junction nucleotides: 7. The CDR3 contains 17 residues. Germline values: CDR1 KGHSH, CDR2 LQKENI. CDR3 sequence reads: CASSPGGRTSGRNEQFF. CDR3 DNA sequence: TGTGCCAGCTCACCAGGGGGTCGGACTAGCGGGAGGAATGAGCAGTTCTTC.

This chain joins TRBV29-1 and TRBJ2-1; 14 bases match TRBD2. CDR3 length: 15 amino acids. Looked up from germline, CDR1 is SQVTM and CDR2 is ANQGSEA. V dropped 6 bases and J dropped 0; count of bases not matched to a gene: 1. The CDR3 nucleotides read TGCAGCGTGGGGACTAGCGGGAGCTCCTACAATGAGCAGTTCTTC. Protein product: CSVGTSGSSYNEQFF.

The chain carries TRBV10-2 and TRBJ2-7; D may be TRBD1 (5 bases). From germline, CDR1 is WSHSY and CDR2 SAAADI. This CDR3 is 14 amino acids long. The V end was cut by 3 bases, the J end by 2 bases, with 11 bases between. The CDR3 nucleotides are TGCGCCAGCAGTGAAGGGGTAGACACCTACGAGCAGTACTTC. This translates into CASSEGVDTYEQYF.